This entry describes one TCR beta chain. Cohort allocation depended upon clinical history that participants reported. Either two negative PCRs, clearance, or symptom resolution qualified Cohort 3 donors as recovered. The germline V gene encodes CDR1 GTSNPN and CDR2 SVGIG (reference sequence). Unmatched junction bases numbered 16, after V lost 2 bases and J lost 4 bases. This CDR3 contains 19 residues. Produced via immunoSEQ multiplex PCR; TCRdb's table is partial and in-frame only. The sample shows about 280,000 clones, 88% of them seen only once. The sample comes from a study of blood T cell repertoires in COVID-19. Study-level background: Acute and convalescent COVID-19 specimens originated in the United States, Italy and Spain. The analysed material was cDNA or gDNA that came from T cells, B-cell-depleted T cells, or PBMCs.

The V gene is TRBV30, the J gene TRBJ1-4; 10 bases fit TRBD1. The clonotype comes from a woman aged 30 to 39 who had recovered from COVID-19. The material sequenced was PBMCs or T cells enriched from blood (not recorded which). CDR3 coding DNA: TGTGCCTGGAGTCACCGGGACAGGGGCTTCCGTCTCTATAATGAAAAACTGTTTTTT. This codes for CAWSHRDRGFRLYNEKLFF.